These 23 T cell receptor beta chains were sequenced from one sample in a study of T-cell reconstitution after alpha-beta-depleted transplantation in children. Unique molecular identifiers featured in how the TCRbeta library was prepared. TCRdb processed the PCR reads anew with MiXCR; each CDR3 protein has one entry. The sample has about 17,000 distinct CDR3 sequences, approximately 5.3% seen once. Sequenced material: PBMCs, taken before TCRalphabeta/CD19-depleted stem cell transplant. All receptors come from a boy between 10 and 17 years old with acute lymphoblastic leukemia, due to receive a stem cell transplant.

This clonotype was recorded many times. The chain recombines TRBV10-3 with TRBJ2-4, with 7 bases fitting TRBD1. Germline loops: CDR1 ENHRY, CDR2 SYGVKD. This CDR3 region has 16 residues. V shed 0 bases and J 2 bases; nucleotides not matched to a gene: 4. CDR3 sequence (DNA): TGTGCCATCAGTGAGTCGAAACAGGGGTCCAAAAACATTCAGTACTTC. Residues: CAISESKQGSKNIQYF.

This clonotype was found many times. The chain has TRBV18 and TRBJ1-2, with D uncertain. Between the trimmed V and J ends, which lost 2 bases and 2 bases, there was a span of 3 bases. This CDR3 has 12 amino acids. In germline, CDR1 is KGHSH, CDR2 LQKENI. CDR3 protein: CASSPLNYGYTF. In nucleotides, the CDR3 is TGTGCCAGCTCACCATTAAACTATGGCTACACCTTC.

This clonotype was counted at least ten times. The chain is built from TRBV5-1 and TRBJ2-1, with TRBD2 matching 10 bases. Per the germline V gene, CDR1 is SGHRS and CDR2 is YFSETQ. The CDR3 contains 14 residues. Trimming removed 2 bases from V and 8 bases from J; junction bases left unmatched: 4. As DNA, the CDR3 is TGCGCCAGCAGCTTTGAGCGGGAGGGGTATGAGCAGTTCTTC. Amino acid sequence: CASSFEREGYEQFF.

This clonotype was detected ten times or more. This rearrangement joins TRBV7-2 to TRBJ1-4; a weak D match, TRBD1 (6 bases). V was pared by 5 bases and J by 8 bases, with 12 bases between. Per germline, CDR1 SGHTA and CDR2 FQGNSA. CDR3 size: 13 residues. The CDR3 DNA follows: TGTGCCAGCAGCGCCGACAGGCGAGAAAAACTGTTTTTT. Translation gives CASSADRREKLFF.

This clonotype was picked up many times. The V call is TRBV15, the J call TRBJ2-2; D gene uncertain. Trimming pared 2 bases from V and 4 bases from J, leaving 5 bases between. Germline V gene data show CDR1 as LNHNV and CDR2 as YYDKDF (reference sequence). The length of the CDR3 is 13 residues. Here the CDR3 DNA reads TGTGCCACCAGCAGAAAGGGCACCGGGGAGCTGTTTTTT. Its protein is CATSRKGTGELFF.

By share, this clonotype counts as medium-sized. The CDR3 coding sequence is TGTGCCAGCAGTGATGGACTAGCGGGCACCTACAATGAGCAGTTCTTC. Amino acids: CASSDGLAGTYNEQFF. The rearrangement joins TRBV12-3 or TRBV12-4 to TRBJ2-1; TRBD2 aligns across 11 bases. The J segment lost 2 bases and the V segment lost 5 bases, leaving 5 bases of the junction unmatched. The CDR3 has 16 residues.

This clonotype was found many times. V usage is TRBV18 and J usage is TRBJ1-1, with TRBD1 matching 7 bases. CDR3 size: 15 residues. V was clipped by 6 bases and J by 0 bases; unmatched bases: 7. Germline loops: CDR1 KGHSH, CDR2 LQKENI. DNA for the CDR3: TGTGCCAGCTCCCGGGACAGATACTTGAACACTGAAGCTTTCTTT. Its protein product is CASSRDRYLNTEAFF.

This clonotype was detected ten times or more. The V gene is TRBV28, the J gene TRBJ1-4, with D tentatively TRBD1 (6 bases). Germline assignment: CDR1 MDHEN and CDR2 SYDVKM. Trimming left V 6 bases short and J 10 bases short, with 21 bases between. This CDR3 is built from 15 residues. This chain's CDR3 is CASSPPGHREGKLFF. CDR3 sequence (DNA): TGTGCCAGCAGCCCCCCCGGACACAGGGAGGGAAAACTGTTTTTT.

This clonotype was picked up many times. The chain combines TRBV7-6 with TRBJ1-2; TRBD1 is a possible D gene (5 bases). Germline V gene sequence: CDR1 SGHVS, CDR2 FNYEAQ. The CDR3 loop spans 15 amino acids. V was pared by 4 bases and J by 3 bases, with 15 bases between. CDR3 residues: CASSSGPGVDYGYTF. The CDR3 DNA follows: TGTGCCAGCAGCTCGGGACCCGGGGTTGACTATGGCTACACCTTC.

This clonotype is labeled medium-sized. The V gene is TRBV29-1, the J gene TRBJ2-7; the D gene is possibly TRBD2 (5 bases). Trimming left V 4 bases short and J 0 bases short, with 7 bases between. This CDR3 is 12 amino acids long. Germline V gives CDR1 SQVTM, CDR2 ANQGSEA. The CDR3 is CSVGGNSYEQYF. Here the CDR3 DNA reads TGCAGCGTTGGAGGGAACTCCTACGAGCAGTACTTC.

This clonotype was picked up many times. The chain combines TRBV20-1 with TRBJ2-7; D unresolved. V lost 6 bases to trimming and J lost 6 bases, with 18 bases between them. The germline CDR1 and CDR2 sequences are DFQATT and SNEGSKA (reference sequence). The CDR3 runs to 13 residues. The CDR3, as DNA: TGCAGTGCAAGAAAGTCGGCGGCTCTCGAGCAGTACTTC. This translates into CSARKSAALEQYF.

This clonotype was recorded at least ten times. The CDR3 sequence is CASSLSLGGQPQHF. CDR3 DNA: TGTGCCAGCAGTTTAAGTCTGGGTGGGCAGCCCCAGCATTTT. The chain employs TRBV28 and TRBJ1-5; unclear D gene. In germline, CDR1 is MDHEN, CDR2 SYDVKM. Trimming removed 2 bases at V and 7 bases at J, with 12 bases between. CDR3 length: 14 amino acids.

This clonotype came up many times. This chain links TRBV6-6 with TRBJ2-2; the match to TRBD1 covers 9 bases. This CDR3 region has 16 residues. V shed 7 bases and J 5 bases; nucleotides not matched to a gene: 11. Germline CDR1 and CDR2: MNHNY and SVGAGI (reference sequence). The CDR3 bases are TGTGCCAGCATGCGATCGGGGACAGGGAGAACCGGGGAGCTGTTTTTT. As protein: CASMRSGTGRTGELFF.

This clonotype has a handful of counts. The CDR3 region is CASSPRPQEGQYF. DNA for the CDR3: TGTGCCAGCAGCCCTCGTCCCCAAGAGGGCCAGTACTTC. The gene calls are TRBV7-2 and TRBJ2-5; a weak D match, TRBD2 (5 bases). Germline CDR1 is SGHTA and CDR2 is FQGNSA. The CDR3 extends over 13 amino acids. Trimming pared 5 bases from V and 10 bases from J, leaving 17 bases between.

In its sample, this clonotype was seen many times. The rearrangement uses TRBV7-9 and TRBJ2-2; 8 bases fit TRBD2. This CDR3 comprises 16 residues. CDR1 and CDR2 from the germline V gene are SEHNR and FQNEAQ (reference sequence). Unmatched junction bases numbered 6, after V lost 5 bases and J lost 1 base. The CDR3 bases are TGTGCCAGCAGCCCAACTAGCGGCTGGAACACCGGGGAGCTGTTTTTT. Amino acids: CASSPTSGWNTGELFF.

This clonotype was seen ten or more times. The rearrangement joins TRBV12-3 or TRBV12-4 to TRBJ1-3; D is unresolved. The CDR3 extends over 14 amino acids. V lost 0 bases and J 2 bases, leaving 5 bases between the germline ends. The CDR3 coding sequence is TGTGCCAGCAGTTTAGCAGGGACTGGAAACACCATATATTTT. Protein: CASSLAGTGNTIYF.

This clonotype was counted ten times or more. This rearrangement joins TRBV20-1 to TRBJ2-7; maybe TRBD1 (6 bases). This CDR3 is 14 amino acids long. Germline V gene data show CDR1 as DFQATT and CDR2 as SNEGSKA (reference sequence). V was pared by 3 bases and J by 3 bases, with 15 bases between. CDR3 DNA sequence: TGCAGTGCTAGTGAACATGGGGACATCTACGAGCAGTACTTC. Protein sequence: CSASEHGDIYEQYF.

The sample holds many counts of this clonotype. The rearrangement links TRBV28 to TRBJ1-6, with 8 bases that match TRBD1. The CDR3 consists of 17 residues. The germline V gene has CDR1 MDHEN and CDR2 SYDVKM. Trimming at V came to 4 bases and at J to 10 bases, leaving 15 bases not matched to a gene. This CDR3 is CASSSPYKTGAKSPLHF. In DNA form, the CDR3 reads TGTGCCAGCAGTTCCCCCTATAAGACAGGGGCTAAGTCACCCCTCCACTTT. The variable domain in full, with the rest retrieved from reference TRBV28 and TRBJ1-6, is DVKVTQSSRYLVKRTGEKVFLECVQDMDHENMFWYRQDPGLGLRLIYFSYDVKMKEKGDIPEGYSVSREKKERFSLILESASTNQTSMYLCASSSPYKTGAKSPLHFGNGTRLTVT.

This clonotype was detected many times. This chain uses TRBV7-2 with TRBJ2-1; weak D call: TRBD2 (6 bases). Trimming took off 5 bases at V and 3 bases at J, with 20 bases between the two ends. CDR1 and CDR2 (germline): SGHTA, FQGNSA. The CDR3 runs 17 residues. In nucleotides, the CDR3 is TGTGCCAGCAGCCCCTCCGCCTCTAGCGAAAACTACAATGAGCAGTTCTTC. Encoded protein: CASSPSASSENYNEQFF.

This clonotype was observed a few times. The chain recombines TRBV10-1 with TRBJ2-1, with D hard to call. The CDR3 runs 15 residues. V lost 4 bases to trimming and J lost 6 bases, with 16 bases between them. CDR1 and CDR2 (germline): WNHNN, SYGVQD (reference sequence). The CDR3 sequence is CASSVVEDPPNEQFF. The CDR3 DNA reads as TGCGCCAGCAGTGTCGTAGAAGATCCTCCCAATGAGCAGTTCTTC.

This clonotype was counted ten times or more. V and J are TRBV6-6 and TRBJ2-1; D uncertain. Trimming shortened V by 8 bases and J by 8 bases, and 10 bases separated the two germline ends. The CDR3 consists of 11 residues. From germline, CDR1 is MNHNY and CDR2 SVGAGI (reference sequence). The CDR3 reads CASASRDEQFF. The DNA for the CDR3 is TGTGCCAGCGCGTCTCGGGATGAGCAGTTCTTC.

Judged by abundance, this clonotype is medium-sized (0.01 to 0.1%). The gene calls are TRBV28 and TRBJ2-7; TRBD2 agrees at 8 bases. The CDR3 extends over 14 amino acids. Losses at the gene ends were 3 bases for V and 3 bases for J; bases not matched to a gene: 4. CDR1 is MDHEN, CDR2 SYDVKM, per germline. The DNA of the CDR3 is TGTGCCAGCAGTTTCCTACGGGAGGGCTACGAGCAGTACTTC. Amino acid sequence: CASSFLREGYEQYF.

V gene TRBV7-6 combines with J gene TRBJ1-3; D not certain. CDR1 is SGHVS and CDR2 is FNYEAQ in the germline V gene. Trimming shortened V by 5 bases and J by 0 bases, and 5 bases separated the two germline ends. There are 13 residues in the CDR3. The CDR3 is CASSGSSGNTIYF. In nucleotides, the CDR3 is TGTGCCAGCAGCGGAAGCTCTGGAAACACCATATATTTT.